These T cell receptor beta chains were read from a single sample in a study of cytomegalovirus exposure and HLA in healthy donors. The protocol was immunoSEQ multiplex PCR, while the TCRdb copy is restricted to in-frame clones and leaves out a portion. The sample consists of under 200,000 clones, more than 65% of them appearing once. Sequencing was carried out using PBMCs. These receptors originate from a male donor in good health and CMV-seronegative. Each CDR3 is given with its conserved first and last residue. D genes are given only for firm matches. Rows give clone size only sometimes, using once, few, many, or a class for an expanded clone.

abundance,j_gene,v_gene,d_gene,CDR3nt,CDR3aa
.,TRBJ2-7,TRBV6-1,.,TGTGCCAGCAGGGCGGGGCCGCGTACCTACGAGCAGTACTTC,CASRAGPRTYEQYF
.,TRBJ2-1,TRBV6-1,.,TGTGCCAGCAGTTGGCCAGGCGCCTACAATGAGCAGTTCTTC,CASSWPGAYNEQFF
.,TRBJ1-2,TRBV4-1,.,TGCGCCAGCAGCCAAGACCCAGGGATTGGCTACACCTTC,CASSQDPGIGYTF
.,TRBJ1-1,TRBV6-1,TRBD1,TGTGCCTGCACAGGGGTCAAGACTGAAGCTTTCTTT,CACTGVKTEAFF
.,TRBJ2-1,TRBV11-2,.,TGTGCCAGCAGCCCGCGCTACAATGAGCAGTTCTTC,CASSPRYNEQFF
.,TRBJ2-7,TRBV19,TRBD1,TGTGCCAGTAGTCCGACCGGGACAGGGGGAGTTTGGCAGTACTTC,CASSPTGTGGVWQYF
.,TRBJ2-3,TRBV18,.,TGTGCCAGCTCACCAAGCTCCCACACAGATACGCAGTATTTT,CASSPSSHTDTQYF
.,TRBJ2-1,TRBV10-3,TRBD2,TGTGCCATCAGGCAGCGGGAGGGCATTTACAATGAGCAGTTCTTC,CAIRQREGIYNEQFF
.,TRBJ2-3,TRBV9,TRBD2,TGTGCCAGCAAAAAGACTAGCGGGTACACAGATACGCAGTATTTT,CASKKTSGYTDTQYF
once,TRBJ2-7,TRBV2,TRBD2,TGTGCCAGCAGTGTTAAAGAGGGAGAGAGGAAGCCGACAAGCGGGAGGGCCTCCGAGCAGTACTTC,CASSVKEGERKPTSGRASEQYF
.,TRBJ1-2,TRBV27,.,TGTGCCAGCAGTGGACAGAAAGCTAACTATGGCTACACCTTC,CASSGQKANYGYTF
once,TRBJ1-4,TRBV6-5,.,TGTGCCAGCAGTTACGAGCGGGGGAGCCGTGAAAAACTGTTTTTT,CASSYERGSREKLFF
few,TRBJ2-7,TRBV7-3,TRBD2,TGTGCCAGCAGCCGAAATAGCGGGAGGGCACCGGAGCAGTACTTC,CASSRNSGRAPEQYF
.,TRBJ2-1,TRBV25-1,TRBD2,TGTGCCAGCAGTGACGGGGCGGGGGGGGCTTTTCTTCACAATGAGCAGTTCTTC,CASSDGAGGAFLHNEQFF
.,TRBJ2-1,TRBV6-5,.,TGTGCCAGCAGGTTAGGACAAAGAGTTGAGCAGTTCTTC,CASRLGQRVEQFF
.,TRBJ2-5,TRBV19,TRBD2,TGTGCCAGTAGTATAGGCCTACTTCTAGCGGGGGTACAAGAGACCCAGTACTTC,CASSIGLLLAGVQETQYF
.,TRBJ2-7,TRBV9,TRBD1,TGTGCCAGCAGCCACGGTCGGGACAGACCGGCCTCCTACGAGCAGTACTTC,CASSHGRDRPASYEQYF